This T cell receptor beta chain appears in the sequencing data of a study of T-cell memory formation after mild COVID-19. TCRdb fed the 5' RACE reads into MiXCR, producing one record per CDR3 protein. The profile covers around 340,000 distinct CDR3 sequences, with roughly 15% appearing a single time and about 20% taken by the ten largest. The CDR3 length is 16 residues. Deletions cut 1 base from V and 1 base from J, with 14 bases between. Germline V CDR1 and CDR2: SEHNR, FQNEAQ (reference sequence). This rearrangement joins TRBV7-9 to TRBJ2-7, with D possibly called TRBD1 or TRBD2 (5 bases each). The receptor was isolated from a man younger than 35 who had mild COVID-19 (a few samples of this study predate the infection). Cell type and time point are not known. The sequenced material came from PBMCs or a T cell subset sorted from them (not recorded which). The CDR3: CASSLGVRDGSYEQYV. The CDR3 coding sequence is TGTGCCAGCAGCTTAGGTGTAAGGGACGGATCCTACGAGCAGTACGTC.